What follows are 19 T cell receptor beta chains derived from one specimen sequenced in a study of T cell responses to AZD1222 COVID-19 vaccine (dated by TCRdb to the early 2020s). The time point label, read with the paper, signifies: baseline before first vaccination. Libraries came from the immunoSEQ multiplex PCR assay. What TCRdb holds here is the immuneACCESS table cut down to in-frame rearrangements. Part of the clones is not present; checked against another copy, under half of the missing clones reflect an unresolved V gene, and the others are unexplained. This sample gives around 100,000 clones in total; 90% to 95% of them show up just once. 45% of the sample rests with the top ten. The sample in question was peripheral blood, obtained on day 0 of AZD1222 vaccination. The receptors come from an adult in good health.

This clone has more than one count but fewer than ten. V usage is TRBV19 and J usage is TRBJ2-7, with 10 bases fitting TRBD1. Germline lookup yields CDR1 LNHDA and CDR2 SQIVND (reference sequence). The J segment lost 5 bases and the V segment lost 9 bases, leaving 7 bases of the junction unmatched. The CDR3 is 13 amino acids. The CDR3, as DNA: TGTGCCAGCGGCTGGGACAGGGGAAACGAGCAGTACTTC. Its translation is CASGWDRGNEQYF.

The rearrangement uses TRBV5-4 and TRBJ1-3, with D unresolved. Trimming removed 0 bases from V and 7 bases from J, with 2 bases in between. Germline-derived CDR1 and CDR2 are SGHNT and YYREEE (reference sequence). The CDR3 spans 11 residues. The CDR3, as DNA: TGTGCCAGCAGCTTGGAGAACACCATATATTTT. Translation: CASSLENTIYF.

The chain recombines TRBV18 with TRBJ1-1; perhaps TRBD1 as D (5 bases). Germline values: CDR1 KGHSH, CDR2 LQKENI. This CDR3 contains 16 residues. The V end lost 6 bases, the J end lost 6 bases, and 23 bases lay between the germline ends. CDR3 amino acids: CASSGVGTLRGPEAFF. In DNA, the CDR3 is TGTGCCAGCTCGGGCGTAGGGACCCTGAGGGGTCCTGAAGCTTTCTTT.

This chain uses TRBV6-2 or TRBV6-3 with TRBJ1-2; D gene uncertain. The CDR3 covers 13 residues. Germline V lookup: CDR1 MNHEY, CDR2 SVGEGT. Trimming shortened V by 1 base and J by 2 bases, and 5 bases separated the two germline ends. CDR3 in amino acids: CASSYWQNYGYTF. CDR3 DNA sequence: TGTGCCAGCAGTTACTGGCAGAACTATGGCTACACCTTC.

The J gene is TRBJ1-2, the V gene TRBV11-3; 10 bases match TRBD1. Losses at the gene ends were 5 bases for V and 3 bases for J; bases not matched to a gene: 9. This CDR3 has 16 amino acids. Per the germline V gene, CDR1 is SGHNT and CDR2 is YENEEA. The CDR3 spells CASSGDRDRGYYGYTF. CDR3 nucleotide sequence: TGTGCCAGCAGCGGGGACCGGGACAGGGGATACTATGGCTACACCTTC.

The chain links TRBV7-2 to TRBJ2-1, with D perhaps TRBD1 (6 bases). Germline V lookup: CDR1 SGHTA, CDR2 FQGNSA. CDR3 length: 15 residues. The V and J ends lost 3 bases and 2 bases respectively, with 11 bases between them. The CDR3 nucleotides are TGTGCCAGCAGCTTCGACAGGAGCACCTACAATGAGCAGTTCTTC. This gives the protein CASSFDRSTYNEQFF.

The CDR3 sequence: CASSLDVTGDGEQYF. CDR3 DNA sequence: TGCGCCAGCAGCTTGGACGTGACAGGGGATGGGGAGCAGTACTTC. V and J are TRBV5-1 and TRBJ2-7; 8 positions agree with TRBD1. V shed 0 bases, J shed 7 bases, and the junction held 9 bases outside the gene matches. Germline assignment: CDR1 SGHRS and CDR2 YFSETQ. This CDR3 contains 15 residues. Full variable domain (rest looked up from reference TRBV5-1 and TRBJ2-7): KAGVTQTPRYLIKTRGQQVTLSCSPISGHRSVSWYQQTPGQGLQFLFEYFSETQRNKGNFPGRFSGRQFSNSRSEMNVSTLELGDSALYLCASSLDVTGDGEQYFGPGTRLTVT.

This clone was detected once. The chain joins TRBV18 to TRBJ2-1; D is uncertain. The germline CDR1 and CDR2 sequences are KGHSH and LQKENI. The CDR3 contains 11 residues. The V gene lost 1 base and the J gene lost 10 bases, with 5 bases spanning the gap. CDR3 sequence (DNA): TGTGCCAGCTCACCACTGGAGGAGCAGTTCTTC. This encodes CASSPLEEQFF.

This clone has only one observation. The chain carries TRBV11-2 and TRBJ1-1; D unresolved. The CDR3 has 15 amino acids. Trimming left V 2 bases short and J 5 bases short, with 15 bases between. CDR1 SGHAT and CDR2 FQNNGV come from the germline V gene. The CDR3 sequence is CASSLTFEGGTEAFF. CDR3 nucleotides: TGTGCCAGCAGCTTAACCTTTGAGGGTGGAACTGAAGCTTTCTTT. The entire variable domain, with the rest obtained from reference TRBV11-2 and TRBJ1-1, is as follows: EAGVAQSPRYKIIEKRQSVAFWCNPISGHATLYWYQQILGQGPKLLIQFQNNGVVDDSQLPKDRFSAERLKGVDSTLKIQPAKLEDSAVYLCASSLTFEGGTEAFFGQGTRLTVV.

This chain uses TRBV5-4 with TRBJ2-5; D unresolved. The CDR3 spans 13 residues. The germline V and J ends were trimmed by 0 bases and 5 bases, with 8 bases remaining between them. Germline V CDR1 and CDR2: SGHNT, YYREEE (reference sequence). The DNA for the CDR3 is TGTGCCAGCAGCTTGGGGCACGGGGAGACCCAGTACTTC. Protein: CASSLGHGETQYF.

The genes are TRBV7-8 and TRBJ1-2; 9 bases line up with TRBD1. The CDR3 contains 15 residues. V was pared by 1 base and J by 3 bases, with 3 bases of the junction left unmatched. Germline lookup yields CDR1 SGHVS and CDR2 FQNEAQ. The CDR3 sequence is CASSLVRDRDYGYTF. The CDR3 bases are TGTGCCAGCAGCTTAGTCCGGGACAGGGACTATGGCTACACCTTC.

The chain combines TRBV19 with TRBJ1-4; D is perhaps TRBD1 (5 bases). Germline V CDR1 and CDR2: LNHDA, SQIVND (reference sequence). This CDR3 spans 12 amino acids. The V and J ends lost 11 bases and 10 bases respectively, with 17 bases between them. The CDR3 protein is CAAGGSGGKLFF. For the CDR3, the DNA is TGTGCCGCGGGCGGCTCGGGGGGAAAACTGTTTTTT. The entire variable domain, with the rest obtained from reference TRBV19 and TRBJ1-4, is as follows: DGGITQSPKYLFRKEGQNVTLSCEQNLNHDAMYWYRQDPGQGLRLIYYSQIVNDFQKGDIAEGYSVSREKKESFPLTVTSAQKNPTAFYLCAAGGSGGKLFFGSGTQLSVL.

J is TRBJ2-3 and V is TRBV27; D is unresolved. The CDR3 sequence is 14 residues long. In germline, CDR1 is MNHEY, CDR2 SMNVEV (reference sequence). V lost 3 bases and J lost 2, with 9 bases in between. Here the CDR3 DNA reads TGTGCCAGCAGTTTGGCGGCCCCCACAGATACGCAGTATTTT. Its translation is CASSLAAPTDTQYF.

The chain links TRBV10-3 to TRBJ2-7; TRBD1 matches 8 bases. V gave up 2 bases and J gave up 4 bases; unmatched junction bases: 13. This CDR3 contains 17 residues. The germline V gene has CDR1 ENHRY and CDR2 SYGVKD. CDR3 nucleotides: TGTGCCATCAGTGAGACATTAGGGCAGGGGGCTCGGTACGAGCAGTACTTC. It encodes CAISETLGQGARYEQYF.

The CDR3 region has the DNA TGCGCCAGCAGGATGGACGGCCTTAATGAAAAACTGTTTTTT. It encodes CASRMDGLNEKLFF. The gene calls are TRBV5-1 and TRBJ1-4; D gene uncertain. Germline values: CDR1 SGHRS, CDR2 YFSETQ. The CDR3 totals 14 residues. The germline V and J ends were trimmed by 5 bases and 4 bases, with 12 bases remaining between them.

This chain uses TRBV7-8 with TRBJ1-4; unclear D gene. Trimming left V 5 bases short and J 0 bases short, with 13 bases between. The CDR3 totals 16 residues. The germline gives CDR1 SGHVS, CDR2 FQNEAQ. CDR3 amino acids: CASSPGRLTTNEKLFF. The CDR3 region has the DNA TGTGCCAGCAGCCCGGGCCGGCTGACAACTAATGAAAAACTGTTTTTT. The full variable domain, its missing parts supplied by reference TRBV7-8 and TRBJ1-4, is GAGVSQSPRYKVAKRGQDVALRCDPISGHVSLFWYQQALGQGPEFLTYFQNEAQLDKSGLPSDRFFAERPEGSVSTLKIQRTQQEDSAVYLCASSPGRLTTNEKLFFGSGTQLSVL.

V gene TRBV2 combines with J gene TRBJ1-3; D is ambiguous. Germline V lookup: CDR1 SNHLY, CDR2 FYNNEI. CDR3 length: 15 amino acids. Trimming left V 6 bases short and J 0 bases short, with 12 bases between. The CDR3 nucleotides are TGTGCCAGCAGGGGAGGACGGAACTCTGGAAACACCATATATTTT. Translation gives CASRGGRNSGNTIYF.

The rearrangement uses TRBV5-5 and TRBJ1-4; 7 positions match TRBD1. From germline, CDR1 is SGHKS and CDR2 YYEKEE (reference sequence). This CDR3 is 16 amino acids long. J was trimmed by 0 bases and V by 4 bases; bases with no gene match: 6. Here the CDR3 reads CASSLGTAPTNEKLFF. The DNA of the CDR3 is TGTGCCAGCAGCCTTGGGACAGCTCCAACTAATGAAAAACTGTTTTTT.

The V call is TRBV19, the J call TRBJ1-5; D remains unclear. Looked up from germline, CDR1 is LNHDA and CDR2 is SQIVND (reference sequence). The V end was cut by 4 bases, the J end by 5 bases, with 9 bases between. The length of the CDR3 is 13 residues. The CDR3 here is CASSTGSYQPQHF. CDR3 DNA: TGTGCCAGTAGTACGGGGTCCTATCAGCCCCAGCATTTT.